The source of this T cell receptor beta chain is a study of T cells after yellow fever vaccination. TCRdb re-called the 5' RACE reads with MiXCR, one entry per CDR3 protein. The sample gives 450,000 to 600,000 distinct CDR3 sequences, less than 20% of which show up once; around a sixth is in the top ten. V lost 1 base to trimming and J lost 2 bases, with 6 bases between them. CDR1 is SGHTA and CDR2 is FQGNSA in the germline V gene. This CDR3 is built from 13 residues. This clonotype came up a few times. The specimen was PBMCs, collected around 5 days after the first yellow fever vaccination. The chain joins TRBV7-2 to TRBJ2-7; D remains unclear. The TCR was taken from a man between 18 and 29 years old who received the YFV17D yellow fever vaccine. The CDR3 coding sequence is TGTGCCAGCAGCTTAGGGATACCCTACGAGCAGTACTTC. As protein: CASSLGIPYEQYF.